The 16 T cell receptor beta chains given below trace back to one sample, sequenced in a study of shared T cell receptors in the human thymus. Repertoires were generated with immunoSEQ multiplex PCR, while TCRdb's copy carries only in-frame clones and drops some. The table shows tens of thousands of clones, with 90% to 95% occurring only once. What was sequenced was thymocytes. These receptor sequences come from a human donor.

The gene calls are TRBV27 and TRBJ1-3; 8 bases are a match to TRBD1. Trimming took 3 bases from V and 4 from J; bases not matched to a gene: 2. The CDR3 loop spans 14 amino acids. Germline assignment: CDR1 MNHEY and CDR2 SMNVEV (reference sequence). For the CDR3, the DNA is TGTGCCAGCAGTTTCAGGGGGCAAGGAAACACCATATATTTT. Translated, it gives CASSFRGQGNTIYF.

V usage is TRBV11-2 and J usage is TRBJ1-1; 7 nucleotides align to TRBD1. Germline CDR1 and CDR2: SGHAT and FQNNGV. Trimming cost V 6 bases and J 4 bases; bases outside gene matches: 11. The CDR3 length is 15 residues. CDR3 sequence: CASSQTQGTLTEAFF. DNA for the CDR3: TGTGCCAGCAGTCAAACACAGGGGACCCTCACTGAAGCTTTCTTT.

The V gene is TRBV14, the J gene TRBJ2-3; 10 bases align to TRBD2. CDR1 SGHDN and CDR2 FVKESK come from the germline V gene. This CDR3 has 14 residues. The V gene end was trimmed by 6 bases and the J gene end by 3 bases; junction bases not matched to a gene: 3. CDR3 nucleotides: TGTGCCAGCAGTACTAGCGGGGAGACAGATACGCAGTATTTT. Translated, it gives CASSTSGETDTQYF.

DNA for the CDR3: TGCGCCAGCAGCCACAAGTCGGCGGCAGGGGTTCGCAATGAGCAGTTCTTC. Amino acids: CASSHKSAAGVRNEQFF. The rearrangement links TRBV4-3 to TRBJ2-1; the D gene is possibly TRBD1 (6 bases). Between the trimmed V and J ends, which lost 3 bases and 6 bases, there was a span of 21 bases. The CDR3 runs 17 residues. Per germline, CDR1 LGHNA and CDR2 YSLEER.

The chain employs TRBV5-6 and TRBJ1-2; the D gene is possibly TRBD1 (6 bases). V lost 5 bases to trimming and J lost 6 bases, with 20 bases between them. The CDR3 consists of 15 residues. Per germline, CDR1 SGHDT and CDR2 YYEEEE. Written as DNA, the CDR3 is TGTGCCAGCAGATGGGTTCAGGGGCAAGGGAATGGCTACACCTTC. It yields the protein CASRWVQGQGNGYTF. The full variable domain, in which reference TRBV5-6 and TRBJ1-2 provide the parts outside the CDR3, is DAGVTQSPTHLIKTRGQQVTLRCSPKSGHDTVSWYQQALGQGPQFIFQYYEEEERQRGNFPDRFSGHQFPNYSSELNVNALLLGDSALYLCASRWVQGQGNGYTFGSGTRLTVV.

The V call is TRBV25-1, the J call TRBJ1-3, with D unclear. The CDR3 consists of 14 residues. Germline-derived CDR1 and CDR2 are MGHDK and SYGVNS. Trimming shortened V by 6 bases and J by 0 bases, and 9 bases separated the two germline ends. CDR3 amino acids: CASSEWSSGNTIYF. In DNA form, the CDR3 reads TGTGCCAGCAGCGAGTGGAGCTCTGGAAACACCATATATTTT.

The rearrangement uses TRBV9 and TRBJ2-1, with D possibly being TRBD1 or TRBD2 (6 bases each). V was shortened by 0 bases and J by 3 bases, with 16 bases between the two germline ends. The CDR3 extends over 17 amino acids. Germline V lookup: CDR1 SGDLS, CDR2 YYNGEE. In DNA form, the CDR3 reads TGTGCCAGCAGCGTAGTTCAGCAGGGGCGGGGCTACAATGAGCAGTTCTTC. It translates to CASSVVQQGRGYNEQFF.

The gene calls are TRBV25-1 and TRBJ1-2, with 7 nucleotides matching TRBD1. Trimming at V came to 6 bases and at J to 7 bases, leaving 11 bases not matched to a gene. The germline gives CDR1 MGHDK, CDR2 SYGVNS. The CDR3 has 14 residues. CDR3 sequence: CASSLTGQLCGYTF. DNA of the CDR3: TGTGCCAGCAGCCTGACGGGACAGCTCTGTGGCTACACCTTC.

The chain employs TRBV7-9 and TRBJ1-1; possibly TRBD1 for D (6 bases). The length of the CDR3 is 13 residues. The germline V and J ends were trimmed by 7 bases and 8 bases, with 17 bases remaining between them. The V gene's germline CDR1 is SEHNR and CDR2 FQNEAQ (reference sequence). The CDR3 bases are TGTGCCAGCACTTCCTCAGGGGTTGAGGAAGCTTTCTTT. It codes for CASTSSGVEEAFF.

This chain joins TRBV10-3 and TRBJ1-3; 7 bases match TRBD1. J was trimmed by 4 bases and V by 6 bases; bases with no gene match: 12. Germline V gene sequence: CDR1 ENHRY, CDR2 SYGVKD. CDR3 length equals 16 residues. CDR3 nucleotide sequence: TGTGCCATCAGCGTGACAGGGAAGGGGCTAGGAAACACCATATATTTT. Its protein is CAISVTGKGLGNTIYF.

CDR3 bases: TGCGCCAGCAGCTTGACGAAAGAGGACCAGGACTACGAGCAGTACTTC. Translated: CASSLTKEDQDYEQYF. The V call is TRBV5-1, the J call TRBJ2-7; D unresolved. Germline CDR1 is SGHRS and CDR2 is YFSETQ. The CDR3 spans 16 residues. V lost 1 base to trimming and J lost 3 bases, with 17 bases between them.

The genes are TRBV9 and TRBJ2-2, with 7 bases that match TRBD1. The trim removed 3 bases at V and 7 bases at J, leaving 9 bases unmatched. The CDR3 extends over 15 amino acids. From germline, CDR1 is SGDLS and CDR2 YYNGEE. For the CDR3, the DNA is TGTGCCAGCAGCGGGCCCACAGGGGTGGTCGGGGAGCTGTTTTTT. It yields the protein CASSGPTGVVGELFF. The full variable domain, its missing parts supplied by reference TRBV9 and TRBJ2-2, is DSGVTQTPKHLITATGQRVTLRCSPRSGDLSVYWYQQSLDQGLQFLIQYYNGEERAKGNILERFSAQQFPDLHSELNLSSLELGDSALYFCASSGPTGVVGELFFGEGSRLTVL.

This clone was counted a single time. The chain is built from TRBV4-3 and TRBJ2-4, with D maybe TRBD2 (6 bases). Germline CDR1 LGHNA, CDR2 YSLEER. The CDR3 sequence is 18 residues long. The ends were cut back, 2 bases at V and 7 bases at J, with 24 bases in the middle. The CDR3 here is CASSQYPLEGRVLNIQYF. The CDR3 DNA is TGCGCCAGCAGCCAATATCCTTTGGAGGGGCGAGTGTTGAACATTCAGTACTTC.

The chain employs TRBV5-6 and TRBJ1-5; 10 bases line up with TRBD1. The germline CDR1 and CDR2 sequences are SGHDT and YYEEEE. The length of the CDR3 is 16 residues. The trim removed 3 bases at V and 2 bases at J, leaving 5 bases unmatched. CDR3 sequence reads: CASSWTGGWGNQPQHF. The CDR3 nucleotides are TGTGCCAGCAGCTGGACAGGGGGTTGGGGCAATCAGCCCCAGCATTTT.

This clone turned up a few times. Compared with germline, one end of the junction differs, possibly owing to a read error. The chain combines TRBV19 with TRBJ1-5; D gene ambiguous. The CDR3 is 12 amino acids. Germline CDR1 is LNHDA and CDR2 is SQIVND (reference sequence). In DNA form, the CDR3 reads TGTGCCAGTAGCCCCGGACGAGAGACTTGGCGATTT. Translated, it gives CASSPGRETWRF.

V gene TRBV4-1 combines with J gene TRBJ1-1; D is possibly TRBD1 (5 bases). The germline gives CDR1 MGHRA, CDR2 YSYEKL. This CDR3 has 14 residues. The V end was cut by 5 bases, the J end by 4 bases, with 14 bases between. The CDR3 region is CASSYRREGTEAFF. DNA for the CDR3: TGCGCCAGCAGCTACCGCAGGGAGGGCACTGAAGCTTTCTTT.